This T cell receptor beta chain was sequenced during a study of beta chain features in type 1 diabetes. This clone was counted a few times. Its antigen is currently unknown. All of the isolated RNA was reverse transcribed, so expressed TCRB transcripts were sequenced. Here immunoSEQ multiplex PCR was the method, and the copy in TCRdb shows in-frame clones only, minus some. Among 640,000 or so clones, around 15% were seen once, and the ten largest hold roughly 0.04%. Study observations and caveats: Type 1 diabetes patients had moderately but significantly shorter TCRB CDR3s in all four CD4+ subsets. High TCR expression in some cells could lead to their over-representation in cDNA sequencing. Junctions at VDJ sites from type 1 diabetes patients had fewer insertions and more deletions.

The germline V gene has CDR1 SGHDN and CDR2 FVKESK. Trimming shortened V by 5 bases and J by 1 base, and 12 bases separated the two germline ends. This CDR3 is built from 16 residues. The specimen was naive CD4+ T cells from blood. This TCR was sampled from a man in his late teens or twenties with type 1 diabetes. The chain combines TRBV14 with TRBJ2-6; D not resolved. This CDR3 is CASSGPARSGANVLTF. The CDR3 DNA follows: TGTGCCAGCAGCGGACCCGCGAGGTCTGGGGCCAACGTCCTGACTTTC.